This T cell receptor beta chain derives from a study of cytomegalovirus exposure and HLA in healthy donors. Findings and limits, study-wide: As a later analysis showed, several of the most significant clusters appeared to be linked to common viral pathogens.

CDR1 MDHEN and CDR2 SYDVKM come from the germline V gene. Trimming took 2 bases from V and 9 from J, leaving 11 bases between them. The CDR3 runs 12 residues. Comments on this clone: The antigen is unknown.

Primers: 60 Vbeta forward and 13 Jbeta reverse. TCRdb keeps only in-frame clones here, not all; method: immunoSEQ multiplex PCR. Of roughly 200,000 clones detected, roughly 80% appear once; the ten largest clones hold approximately 2.1%. The sequenced sample consisted of PBMCs. The source is a woman in her 30s in good health and CMV-seropositive. The V call is TRBV28, the J call TRBJ2-7; tentative D call: TRBD1 (6 bases). The CDR3 sequence is CASSLNQGRQYF. The CDR3 DNA follows: TGTGCCAGCAGTTTAAACCAGGGGCGGCAGTACTTC.